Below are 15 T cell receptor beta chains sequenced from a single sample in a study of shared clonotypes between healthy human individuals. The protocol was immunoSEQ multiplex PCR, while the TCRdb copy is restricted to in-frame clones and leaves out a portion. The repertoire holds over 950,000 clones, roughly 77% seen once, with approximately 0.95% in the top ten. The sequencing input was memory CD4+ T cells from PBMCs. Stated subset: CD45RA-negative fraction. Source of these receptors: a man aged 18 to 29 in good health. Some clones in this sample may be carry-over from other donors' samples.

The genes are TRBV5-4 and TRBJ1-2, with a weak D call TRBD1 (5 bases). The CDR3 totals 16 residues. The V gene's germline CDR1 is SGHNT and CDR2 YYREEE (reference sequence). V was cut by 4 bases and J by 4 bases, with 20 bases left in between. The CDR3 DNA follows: TGTGCCAGCAGCCCCGAAGGGTGGGGCGCGGTCTATGGCTACACCTTC. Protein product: CASSPEGWGAVYGYTF.

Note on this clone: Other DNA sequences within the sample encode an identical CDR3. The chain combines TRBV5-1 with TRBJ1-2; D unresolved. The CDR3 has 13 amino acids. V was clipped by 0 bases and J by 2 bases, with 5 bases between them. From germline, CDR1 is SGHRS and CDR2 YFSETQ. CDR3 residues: CASSLESNYGYTF. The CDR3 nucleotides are TGCGCCAGCAGCTTGGAGTCGAACTATGGCTACACCTTC.

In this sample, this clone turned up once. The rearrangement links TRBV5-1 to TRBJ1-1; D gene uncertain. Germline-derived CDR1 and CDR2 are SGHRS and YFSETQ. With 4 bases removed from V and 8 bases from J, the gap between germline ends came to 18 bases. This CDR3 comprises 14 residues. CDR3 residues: CASSLRAGTQEAFF. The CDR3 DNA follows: TGCGCCAGCAGCCTGAGGGCGGGAACACAAGAAGCTTTCTTT.

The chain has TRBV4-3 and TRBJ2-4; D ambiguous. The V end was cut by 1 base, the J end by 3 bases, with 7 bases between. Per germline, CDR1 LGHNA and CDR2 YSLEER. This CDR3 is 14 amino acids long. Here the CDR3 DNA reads TGCGCCAGCAGCCAAGGTCCAGGCAAAAACATTCAGTACTTC. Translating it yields CASSQGPGKNIQYF.

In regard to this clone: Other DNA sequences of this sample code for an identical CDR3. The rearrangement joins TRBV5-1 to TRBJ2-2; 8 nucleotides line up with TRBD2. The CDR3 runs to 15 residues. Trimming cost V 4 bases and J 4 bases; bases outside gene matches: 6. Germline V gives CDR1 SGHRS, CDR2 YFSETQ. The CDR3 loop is CASSPGGAGTGELFF. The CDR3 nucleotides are TGCGCCAGCAGCCCGGGGGGGGCTGGCACCGGGGAGCTGTTTTTT.

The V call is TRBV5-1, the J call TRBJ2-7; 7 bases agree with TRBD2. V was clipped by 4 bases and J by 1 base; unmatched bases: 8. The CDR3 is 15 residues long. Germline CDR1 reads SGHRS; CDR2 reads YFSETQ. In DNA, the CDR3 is TGCGCCAGCAGCATACCGACTAGCAGGTCCTACGAGCAGTACTTC. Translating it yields CASSIPTSRSYEQYF.

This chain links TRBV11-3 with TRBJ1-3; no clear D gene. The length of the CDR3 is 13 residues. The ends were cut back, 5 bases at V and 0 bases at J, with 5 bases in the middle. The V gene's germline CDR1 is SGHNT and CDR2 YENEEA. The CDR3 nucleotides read TGTGCCAGCAGCCTGATCTCTGGAAACACCATATATTTT. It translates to CASSLISGNTIYF.

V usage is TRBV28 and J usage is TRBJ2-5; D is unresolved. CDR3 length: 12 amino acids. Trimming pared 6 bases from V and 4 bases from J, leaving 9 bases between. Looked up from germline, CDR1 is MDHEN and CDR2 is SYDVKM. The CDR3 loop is CASRVLGETQYF. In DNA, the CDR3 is TGTGCCAGCAGGGTTCTGGGAGAGACCCAGTACTTC.

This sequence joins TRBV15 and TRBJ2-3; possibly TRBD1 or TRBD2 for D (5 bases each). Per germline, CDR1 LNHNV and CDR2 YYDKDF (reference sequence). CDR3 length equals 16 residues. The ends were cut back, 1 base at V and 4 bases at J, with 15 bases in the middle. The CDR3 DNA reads TGTGCCACCAGCAGAGGTCGGGGAATAGGGGCAGATACGCAGTATTTT. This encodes CATSRGRGIGADTQYF.

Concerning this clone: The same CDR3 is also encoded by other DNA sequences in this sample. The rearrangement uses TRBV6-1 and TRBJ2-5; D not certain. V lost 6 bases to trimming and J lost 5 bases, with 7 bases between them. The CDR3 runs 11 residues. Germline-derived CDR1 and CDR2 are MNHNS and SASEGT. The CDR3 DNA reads TGTGCCAGCAGGACTGGGGAGACCCAGTACTTC. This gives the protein CASRTGETQYF.

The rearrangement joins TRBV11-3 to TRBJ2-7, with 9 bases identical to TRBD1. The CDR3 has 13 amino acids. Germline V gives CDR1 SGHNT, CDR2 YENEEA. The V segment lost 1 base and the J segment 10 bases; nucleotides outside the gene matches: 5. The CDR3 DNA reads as TGTGCCAGCAGCTTAGTGACAGGGGGGGCTCAGTACTTC. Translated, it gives CASSLVTGGAQYF.

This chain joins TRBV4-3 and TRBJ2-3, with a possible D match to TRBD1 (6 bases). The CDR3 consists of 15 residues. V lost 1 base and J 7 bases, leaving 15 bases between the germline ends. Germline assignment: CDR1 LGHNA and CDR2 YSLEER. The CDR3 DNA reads TGCGCCAGCAGCCAAGGAACTGGGGGCGTAAATACGCAGTATTTT. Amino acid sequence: CASSQGTGGVNTQYF.

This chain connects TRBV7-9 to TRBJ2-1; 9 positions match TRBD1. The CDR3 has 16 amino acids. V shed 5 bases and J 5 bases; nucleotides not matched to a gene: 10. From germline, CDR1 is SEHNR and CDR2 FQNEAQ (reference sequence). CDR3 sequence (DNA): TGTGCCAGCAGCACGCGCCCCGGGACAGGGCACAATGAGCAGTTCTTC. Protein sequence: CASSTRPGTGHNEQFF.

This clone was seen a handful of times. CDR3 protein: CASSTGANTEAFF. As DNA, the CDR3 is TGTGCCAGCAGCACCGGGGCCAACACTGAAGCTTTCTTT. The chain combines TRBV7-2 with TRBJ1-1; possibly TRBD1 for D (5 bases). V lost 5 bases to trimming and J lost 2 bases, with 9 bases between them. The CDR3 is made up of 13 amino acids. Germline values: CDR1 SGHTA, CDR2 FQGNSA.

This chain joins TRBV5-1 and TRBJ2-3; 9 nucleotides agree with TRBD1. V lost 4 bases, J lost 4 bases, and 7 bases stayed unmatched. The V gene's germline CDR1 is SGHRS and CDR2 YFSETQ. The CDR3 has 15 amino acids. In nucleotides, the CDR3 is TGCGCCAGCAGCAGGGGACAGGGTAAGGCAGATACGCAGTATTTT. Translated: CASSRGQGKADTQYF.